Listed below are T cell receptor beta chains from one sample, sequenced in a study of glioma-infiltrating T cells. TCRdb redid the calling of the multiplex PCR reads with MiXCR, one entry per CDR3 protein. The table shows approximately 400,000 distinct CDR3 sequences, with 41% occurring only once. The material sequenced was glioma tissue, nonneoplastic brain tissue, or PBMCs (not recorded which). These receptor sequences come from a human donor with low-grade glioma or glioblastoma, undergoing nonglioma brain surgery, or in good health (not recorded which). The CDR3 runs from the conserved cysteine through the conserved F or W. D genes are given only for firm matches. Some rows have no size entry. The others give once, few or many, or a class for an expanded clone.

TRBV7-2,TRBD2,-,TRBJ2-3,CASSLLAGNPTDTQYF,TGTGCCAGCAGTCTTCTAGCGGGAAACCCCACAGATACGCAGTATTTT
TRBV7-3,-,few,TRBJ2-3,CASSLTGGRQDTQYF,TGTGCCAGCAGCTTAACGGGGGGACGCCAAGATACGCAGTATTTT
TRBV20-1,-,-,TRBJ1-5,CSARDGNSNQPQHF,TGCAGTGCTCGGGACGGGAACTCCAATCAGCCCCAGCATTTT
TRBV28,TRBD1,-,TRBJ2-7,CASSLLLGQGSYEQYF,TGTGCCAGCAGTTTACTTTTGGGACAGGGTTCCTACGAGCAGTACTTC
TRBV7-9,-,-,TRBJ2-1,CASSSRENEQFF,TGTGCCAGCAGCTCCAGGGAGAATGAGCAGTTCTTC
TRBV11-1,-,-,TRBJ2-1,CASSLGGLGSEQFF,TGTGCCAGCAGCCTAGGTGGGCTGGGCAGTGAGCAGTTCTTC
TRBV27,-,-,TRBJ2-3,CASRFQGGADTQYF,TGTGCCAGCAGGTTCCAGGGGGGGGCAGATACGCAGTATTTT
TRBV20-1,-,few,TRBJ1-4,CSARGWGGLSNEKLFF,TGCAGTGCTAGAGGGTGGGGGGGTCTAAGTAATGAAAAACTGTTTTTT
TRBV28,-,many,TRBJ2-1,CASSPPDRDNEQFF,TGTGCCAGCAGTCCTCCGGACAGAGACAATGAGCAGTTCTTC
TRBV7-2,TRBD1,many,TRBJ1-5,CASSLGTGRNQPQHF,TGTGCCAGCAGCTTAGGGACAGGGAGAAATCAGCCCCAGCATTTT
TRBV7-2,-,-,TRBJ2-5,CASSFAFQETQYF,TGTGCCAGCAGCTTCGCATTCCAAGAGACCCAGTACTTC
TRBV11-2,-,few,TRBJ2-7,CASSLVAARAYEQYF,TGTGCCAGCAGCTTAGTAGCGGCCAGGGCCTACGAGCAGTACTTC
TRBV27,TRBD1,few,TRBJ2-7,CASSWKGANEQYF,TGTGCCAGCAGTTGGAAGGGGGCGAACGAGCAGTACTTC
TRBV6-1,-,many,TRBJ1-5,CASSVGSYQPQHF,TGTGCCAGCAGTGTTGGCAGCTATCAGCCCCAGCATTTT
TRBV4-1,-,-,TRBJ2-7,CASSQELAVNEQYF,TGCGCCAGCAGCCAGGAGCTAGCTGTGAACGAGCAGTACTTC
TRBV6-1,-,few,TRBJ1-2,CASSPGPTGYGYTF,TGTGCCAGCAGTCCTGGGCCGACGGGCTATGGCTACACCTTC
TRBV6-6,-,-,TRBJ1-3,CASSYSQGSENTIYF,TGTGCCAGCAGTTACTCGCAGGGCTCTGAAAACACCATATATTTT
TRBV12-3/TRBV12-4,TRBD1,-,TRBJ1-1,CASCPTGNPEAFF,TGTGCCAGCTGCCCGACAGGGAATCCTGAAGCTTTCTTT
TRBV28,-,few,TRBJ2-7,CASTPHGLAEQYF,TGTGCCAGCACCCCCCACGGCCTAGCCGAGCAGTACTTC
TRBV6-2/TRBV6-3,-,-,TRBJ1-6,CASSYSRISYNSPLHF,TGTGCCAGCAGTTACTCAAGGATCTCCTATAATTCACCCCTCCACTTT
TRBV20-1,TRBD2,-,TRBJ2-2,CSAREAGRTGELFF,TGCAGTGCTAGAGAAGCGGGACGCACCGGGGAGCTGTTTTTT
TRBV12-3/TRBV12-4,-,-,TRBJ1-1,CASSTEGRGTEAFF,TGTGCCAGCTCGACCGAGGGGAGGGGTACTGAAGCTTTCTTT
TRBV7-9,-,-,TRBJ1-2,CASSPGRGVYGYTF,TGTGCCAGCAGCCCTGGGAGGGGCGTCTATGGCTACACCTTC
TRBV6-1,-,-,TRBJ2-7,CASRSGPSATYEQYF,TGTGCCAGCAGATCGGGACCCTCCGCCACGTACGAGCAGTACTTC
TRBV7-2,TRBD1,few,TRBJ2-6,CASSIYTGAGANVLTF,TGTGCCAGCAGCATTTACACAGGGGCTGGGGCCAACGTCCTGACTTTC
TRBV4-3,-,-,TRBJ1-2,CASSQDPGKHYGYTF,TGCGCCAGCAGCCAAGATCCCGGGAAGCACTATGGCTACACCTTC
TRBV11-2,-,-,TRBJ1-1,CVSSPTGLEAFF,TGTGTCAGCAGCCCAACGGGCCTTGAAGCTTTCTTT
TRBV7-9,-,-,TRBJ2-3,CASSLAEAGVTDTQYF,TGTGCCAGCAGCTTAGCGGAAGCAGGGGTCACAGATACGCAGTATTTT
TRBV20-1,TRBD1,few,TRBJ1-6,CSARSTGEANSPLHF,TGCAGTGCTAGATCGACAGGGGAAGCTAATTCACCCCTCCACTTT
TRBV6-1,-,-,TRBJ2-4,CASSRAGDIQYF,TGTGCCAGCAGCCGGGCCGGGGACATTCAGTACTTC
TRBV20-1,TRBD2,-,TRBJ2-7,CSARGGTREQYF,TGCAGTGCTCGGGGGGGCACGAGGGAGCAGTACTTC
TRBV27,TRBD2,many,TRBJ2-5,CASRLVGGKETQYF,TGTGCCAGTCGACTAGTGGGGGGGAAAGAGACCCAGTACTTC
TRBV7-2,-,-,TRBJ2-7,CASSLSAFVYEQYF,TGTGCCAGCAGCCTATCGGCGTTTGTTTACGAGCAGTACTTC
TRBV28,TRBD1,once,TRBJ2-6,CASSPWGQGDTPFSGANVLTF,TGTGCCAGCAGTCCCTGGGGACAGGGGGATACCCCTTTCTCTGGGGCCAACGTCCTGACTTTC
TRBV4-3,-,few,TRBJ2-3,CASSPYWGAGDTQYF,TGCGCCAGCAGCCCCTACTGGGGGGCAGGAGATACGCAGTATTTT
TRBV14,-,-,TRBJ1-2,CASSFTMTGGYTF,TGTGCCAGCAGCTTTACTATGACAGGCGGCTACACCTTC
TRBV10-1,-,-,TRBJ2-2,CASSDWGRGTGELFF,TGCGCCAGCAGTGACTGGGGGCGCGGGACCGGGGAGCTGTTTTTT
TRBV15,-,many,TRBJ2-7,CATSRDLTAYEQYF,TGTGCCACCAGCAGAGATTTGACAGCCTACGAGCAGTACTTC
TRBV20-1,-,-,TRBJ2-5,CSARDREAHKETQYF,TGCAGTGCTAGAGACCGCGAGGCCCACAAAGAGACCCAGTACTTC
TRBV6-1,-,few,TRBJ1-2,CASIKNQGLNYGYTF,TGTGCCAGCATCAAAAATCAGGGGCTTAACTATGGCTACACCTTC
TRBV28,-,-,TRBJ1-6,CASNEGTYNSPLHF,TGTGCCAGCAATGAGGGGACCTATAATTCACCCCTCCACTTT
TRBV20-1,TRBD1,-,TRBJ1-1,CSARQGVDTEAFF,TGCAGTGCGCGACAGGGAGTTGACACTGAAGCTTTCTTT